This TCR beta chain was obtained from a study of CD8+ T cells in alopecia areata. As for the study in general: The study gave tofacitinib for 6 to 18 months, then 6 months off drug. Overall study results and limits: Whereas mice showed it more clearly, TCR sharing across patients was murkier, possibly because of HLA.

Germline loops: CDR1 SGHTA, CDR2 FQGTGA. The CDR3 is 16 residues long. The germline V and J ends were trimmed by 0 bases and 4 bases, with 10 bases remaining between them. The sample holds a few counts of this clone. Its antigen is still unknown. It was cDNA, reverse transcribed from extracted RNA, that served as the sequencing template. Clones were sequenced by immunoSEQ multiplex PCR, and TCRdb holds only the in-frame ones, with some missing. The table includes fewer than 250,000 clones, around three fifths detected once. Peripheral blood, together with lesional scalp punch biopsies, was collected from alopecia areata patients.

The sequencing used CD4+ T cells sorted from blood, collected at week 0. This TCR came from a human donor with alopecia areata. The V gene is TRBV7-3, the J gene TRBJ2-6; the D is unclear. CDR3 residues: CASSLTPSPGANVLTF. CDR3 nucleotide sequence: TGTGCCAGCAGCTTAACCCCGTCCCCCGGGGCCAACGTCCTGACTTTC.